This record covers a single T cell receptor (beta chain). The CDR3 end shows no conserved phenylalanine or tryptophan, and so a read error is likely. This entry is derived from a study of blood T cell repertoires in COVID-19. The wider study: Some COVID-19 samples were acute and others convalescent; all came from the United States, Italy and Spain. From T cells, B-cell-depleted T cells, or PBMCs came the material, which was cDNA or gDNA.

The V gene lost 0 bases and the J gene lost 3 bases, with 3 bases spanning the gap. The CDR3 extends over 14 amino acids. Germline values: CDR1 LGHNA, CDR2 YNFKEQ. Per the original data handling: Reference gene primer amplification gave nucleated cell count estimates. Repertoires were generated with immunoSEQ multiplex PCR, while TCRdb's copy carries only in-frame clones and drops some. V, J and clone size reflect that table, while D and trimming were determined from the DNA. Found here are roughly 250,000 clones, approximately 81% of them singletons; the top ten hold about 1%. Material for sequencing was peripheral blood. The chain carries TRBV4-2 and TRBJ1-6, with unresolved D. The receptor was isolated from a man aged 35-49 years with acute or convalescent COVID-19. CDR3 sequence reads: CASSQEGYNSPLHL. The CDR3 bases are TGTGCCAGCAGCCAAGAGGGCTATAATTCACCCCTCCACCTT.